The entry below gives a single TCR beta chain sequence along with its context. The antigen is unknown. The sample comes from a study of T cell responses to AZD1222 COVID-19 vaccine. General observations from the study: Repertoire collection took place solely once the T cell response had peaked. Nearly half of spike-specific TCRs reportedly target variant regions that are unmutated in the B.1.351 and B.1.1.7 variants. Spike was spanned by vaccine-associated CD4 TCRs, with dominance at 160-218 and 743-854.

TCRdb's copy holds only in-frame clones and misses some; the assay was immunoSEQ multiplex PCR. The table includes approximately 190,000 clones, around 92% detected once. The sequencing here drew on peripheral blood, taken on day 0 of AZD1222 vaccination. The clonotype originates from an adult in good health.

The CDR3 region has the DNA TGCAGTGCTAGTGGTGGGATCAAGTACGAGCAGTACTTC. Residues: CSASGGIKYEQYF. This rearrangement joins TRBV20-1 to TRBJ2-7; the D is unclear. Looked up from germline, CDR1 is DFQATT and CDR2 is SNEGSKA (reference sequence). Trimming took off 3 bases at V and 4 bases at J, with 13 bases between the two ends. The CDR3 is 13 residues long.